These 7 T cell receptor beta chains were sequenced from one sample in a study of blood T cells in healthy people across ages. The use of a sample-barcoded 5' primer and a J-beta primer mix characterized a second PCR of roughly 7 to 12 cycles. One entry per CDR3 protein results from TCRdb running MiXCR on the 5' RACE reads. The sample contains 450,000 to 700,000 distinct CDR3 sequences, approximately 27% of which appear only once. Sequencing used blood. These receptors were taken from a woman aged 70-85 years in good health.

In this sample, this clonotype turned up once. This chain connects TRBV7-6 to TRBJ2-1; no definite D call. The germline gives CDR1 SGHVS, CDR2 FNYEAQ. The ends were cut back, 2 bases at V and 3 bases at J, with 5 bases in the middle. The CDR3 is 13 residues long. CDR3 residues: CASSLSNYNEQFF. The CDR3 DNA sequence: TGTGCCAGCAGCTTATCAAACTACAATGAGCAGTTCTTC.

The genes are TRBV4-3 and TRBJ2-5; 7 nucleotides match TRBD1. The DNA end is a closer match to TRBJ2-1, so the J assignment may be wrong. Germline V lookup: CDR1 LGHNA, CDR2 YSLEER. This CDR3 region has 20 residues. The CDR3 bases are TGCGCCAGCAGCCAAGTTTCCGAGACAGGGAAACCTACAAAGAGGAATGAGCAGTTCTTC. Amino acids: CASSQVSETGKPTKRNEQFF.

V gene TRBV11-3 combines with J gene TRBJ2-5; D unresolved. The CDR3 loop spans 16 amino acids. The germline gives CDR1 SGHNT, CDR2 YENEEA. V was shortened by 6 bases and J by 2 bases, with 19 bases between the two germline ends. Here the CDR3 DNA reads TGTGCCAGCAGTCCAAGGACCCGGTCCTCACAAGAGACCCAGTACTTC. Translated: CASSPRTRSSQETQYF.

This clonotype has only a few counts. The CDR3 DNA is TGTGCCAGCAGCTCCGTCACCGCCGGATTCGAGCAGTACTTC. Its translation: CASSSVTAGFEQYF. This chain connects TRBV3-1 to TRBJ2-1; no clear D gene. The J call may be faulty, since TRBJ2-7 better matches the DNA end. Germline CDR1 reads LGHDT; CDR2 reads YNNKEL (reference sequence). CDR3 length: 14 residues.

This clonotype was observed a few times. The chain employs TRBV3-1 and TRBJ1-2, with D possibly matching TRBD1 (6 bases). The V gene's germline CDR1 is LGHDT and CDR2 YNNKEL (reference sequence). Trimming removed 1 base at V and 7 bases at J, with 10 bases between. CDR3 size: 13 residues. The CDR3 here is CASSQGYRAGYTF. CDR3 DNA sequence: TGTGCCAGCAGCCAAGGATACAGGGCTGGCTACACCTTC.

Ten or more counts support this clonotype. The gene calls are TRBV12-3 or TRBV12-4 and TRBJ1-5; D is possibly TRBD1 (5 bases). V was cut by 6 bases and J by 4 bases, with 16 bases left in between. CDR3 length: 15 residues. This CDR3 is CASSLQGASNQPQHF. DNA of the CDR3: TGTGCCAGCAGCCTACAAGGGGCTAGTAATCAGCCCCAGCATTTT.

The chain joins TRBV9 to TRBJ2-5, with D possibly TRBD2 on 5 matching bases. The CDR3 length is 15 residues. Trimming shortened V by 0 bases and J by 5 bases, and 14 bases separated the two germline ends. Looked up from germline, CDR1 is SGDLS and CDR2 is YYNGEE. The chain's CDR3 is CASSVAPRSGETQYF. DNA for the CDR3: TGTGCCAGCAGCGTAGCTCCCAGGTCGGGGGAGACCCAGTACTTC. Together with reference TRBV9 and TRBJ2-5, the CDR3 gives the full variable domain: DSGVTQTPKHLITATGQRVTLRCSPRSGDLSVYWYQQSLDQGLQFLIQYYNGEERAKGNILERFSAQQFPDLHSELNLSSLELGDSALYFCASSVAPRSGETQYFGPGTRLLVL.